These 19 T cell receptor beta chains were sequenced from one sample in a study of CD8+ T cells in alopecia areata. RNA extraction was followed by reverse transcription into cDNA, which acted as the sequencing template. Sequenced by immunoSEQ multiplex PCR; TCRdb stores in-frame clones only, minus some. The sample shows about 200,000 clones, 60% of them seen only once. Stated treatment: oral pan-JAK inhibitor, 5-10 mg twice daily. Sequenced here: CD4+ T cells sorted from blood, sampled at week 24, from a patient treated with tofacitinib. These receptors were collected from a human donor with alopecia areata.

The rearrangement joins TRBV2 to TRBJ1-5; tentative D call: TRBD1 (6 bases). The CDR3 consists of 16 residues. The germline V and J ends were trimmed by 2 bases and 2 bases, with 13 bases remaining between them. The germline gives CDR1 SNHLY, CDR2 FYNNEI. Here the CDR3 DNA reads TGTGCCAGCAGTGAAAGGTCCGGGGGCGGCAATCAGCCCCAGCATTTT. Amino acids: CASSERSGGGNQPQHF.

V usage is TRBV7-9 and J usage is TRBJ1-2; D uncertain. CDR3 length: 11 residues. V was trimmed by 1 base and J by 7 bases, leaving 4 bases between them. Germline loops: CDR1 SEHNR, CDR2 FQNEAQ (reference sequence). CDR3 nucleotide sequence: TGTGCCAGCAGCTTAGAAGCTGGCTACACCTTC. This encodes CASSLEAGYTF.

The chain uses TRBV29-1 and TRBJ1-1; D not certain. Germline values: CDR1 SQVTM, CDR2 ANQGSEA. The CDR3 sequence is 12 residues long. V lost 5 bases, J lost 4 bases, and 11 bases lay in between. CDR3 region: CSVSSGGTEAFF. The CDR3 DNA sequence: TGCAGCGTTAGTTCAGGCGGCACTGAAGCTTTCTTT. The entire variable domain, with the rest obtained from reference TRBV29-1 and TRBJ1-1, is as follows: SAVISQKPSRDICQRGTSLTIQCQVDSQVTMMFWYRQQPGQSLTLIATANQGSEATYESGFVIDKFPISRPNLTFSTLTVSNMSPEDSSIYLCSVSSGGTEAFFGQGTRLTVV.

This sequence joins TRBV20-1 and TRBJ1-5; maybe TRBD1 (6 bases). V dropped 5 bases and J dropped 13 bases, with 12 bases sitting between them. The CDR3 runs 10 residues. CDR1 is DFQATT and CDR2 is SNEGSKA in the germline V gene (reference sequence). The CDR3 here is CSASGTTQHF. CDR3 DNA sequence: TGCAGTGCTTCAGGGACAACTCAGCATTTT.

For this clone: The sample carries other DNA sequences with the same CDR3. The V and J genes are TRBV29-1 and TRBJ2-5; D gene uncertain. Germline assignment: CDR1 SQVTM and CDR2 ANQGSEA. V gave up 4 bases and J gave up 4 bases, with 4 bases separating them. The length of the CDR3 is 10 residues. The CDR3 bases are TGCAGCGTTGTTGTAGAGACCCAGTACTTC. Translating gives CSVVVETQYF.

V gene TRBV27 combines with J gene TRBJ1-6; a possible D gene is TRBD1 (5 bases). There are 12 residues in the CDR3. The germline V gene has CDR1 MNHEY and CDR2 SMNVEV (reference sequence). Trimming removed 6 bases at V and 9 bases at J, with 9 bases between. DNA for the CDR3: TGTGCCAGCAGGGGGCCTAGTTCACCCCTCCACTTT. Its protein product is CASRGPSSPLHF.

This clone was found a few times. The chain combines TRBV29-1 with TRBJ2-5, with D maybe TRBD1 (5 bases). The ends were cut back, 6 bases at V and 5 bases at J, with 10 bases in the middle. The germline gives CDR1 SQVTM, CDR2 ANQGSEA. This CDR3 is 11 amino acids long. CDR3 DNA: TGCAGCGTGCAGGGCCGGGAGACCCAGTACTTC. This encodes CSVQGRETQYF.

The chain uses TRBV7-2 and TRBJ2-1; a weak D match, TRBD2 (6 bases). CDR3 size: 13 residues. The ends were cut back, 0 bases at V and 10 bases at J, with 10 bases in the middle. Germline loops: CDR1 SGHTA, CDR2 FQGNSA. As DNA, the CDR3 is TGTGCCAGCAGCTTAGCCCTACTAGCCGAGCAGTTCTTC. Amino acid sequence: CASSLALLAEQFF.

The J gene is TRBJ2-5, the V gene TRBV29-1; no clear D gene. In germline, CDR1 is SQVTM, CDR2 ANQGSEA. Trimming pared 4 bases from V and 5 bases from J, leaving 11 bases between. This CDR3 has 12 residues. CDR3: CSVVGRVETQYF. In DNA, the CDR3 is TGCAGCGTTGTGGGTAGGGTTGAGACCCAGTACTTC.

This chain links TRBV20-1 with TRBJ2-3; no clear D. Germline-derived CDR1 and CDR2 are DFQATT and SNEGSKA (reference sequence). This CDR3 spans 11 amino acids. The germline V and J ends were trimmed by 6 bases and 1 base, with 5 bases remaining between them. The CDR3 region is CSALRTDTQYF. In nucleotides, the CDR3 is TGCAGTGCACTGCGCACAGATACGCAGTATTTT.

CDR3 residues: CASSFQRASGADTQYF. DNA of the CDR3: TGCGCCAGCAGCTTTCAAAGGGCTAGCGGGGCAGATACGCAGTATTTT. V gene TRBV5-1 combines with J gene TRBJ2-3, with 9 bases fitting TRBD2. In germline, CDR1 is SGHRS, CDR2 YFSETQ. The CDR3 has 16 residues. The V segment lost 2 bases and the J segment 4 bases; nucleotides outside the gene matches: 8.

This chain joins TRBV15 and TRBJ2-7, with 11 positions matching TRBD1. Germline CDR1 LNHNV, CDR2 YYDKDF (reference sequence). Germline trimming cut 5 bases from V and 3 bases from J; bases unmatched to any gene: 6. The CDR3 runs to 15 residues. This CDR3 reads CATSVPGQGVYEQYF. DNA for the CDR3: TGTGCCACCAGCGTCCCGGGACAGGGGGTCTACGAGCAGTACTTC.

A few counts support this clone. V usage is TRBV7-2 and J usage is TRBJ1-4; 8 bases are shared with TRBD1. CDR1 and CDR2 (germline): SGHTA, FQGNSA. This CDR3 spans 14 amino acids. With V trimmed by 5 bases and J by 4 bases, 3 bases remained unmatched. The CDR3 nucleotides read TGTGCCAGCAGCGCAGGACAGGGTAATGAAAAACTGTTTTTT. Translating gives CASSAGQGNEKLFF.

The chain recombines TRBV5-1 with TRBJ2-5, with TRBD2 matching over 7 bases. The V and J ends lost 6 bases and 2 bases, in that order; junction bases with no gene match: 7. CDR1 and CDR2 (germline): SGHRS, YFSETQ. The CDR3 runs 14 residues. The CDR3 loop reads CASKGGTLQETQYF. CDR3 in DNA: TGCGCCAGCAAGGGAGGGACCTTACAAGAGACCCAGTACTTC.

The V gene is TRBV19, the J gene TRBJ2-6; 13 bases line up with TRBD2. Germline trimming cut 5 bases from V and 4 bases from J; bases unmatched to any gene: 5. CDR1 is LNHDA and CDR2 is SQIVND in the germline V gene (reference sequence). The CDR3 spans 17 residues. The CDR3 loop reads CASSLGLAGSGANVLTF. CDR3 nucleotides: TGTGCCAGTAGTCTGGGACTAGCGGGGAGCGGGGCCAACGTCCTGACTTTC.

This clone was recorded once. The chain recombines TRBV30 with TRBJ2-5; possible D gene TRBD1, 6 bases. The germline gives CDR1 GTSNPN, CDR2 SVGIG (reference sequence). CDR3 size: 12 residues. V shed 7 bases and J shed 2 bases, with 11 bases lying between them. CDR3 in DNA: TGTGCCTCGAGACAGGCGCAAGAGACCCAGTACTTC. Its protein product is CASRQAQETQYF. Filled out from reference TRBV30 and TRBJ2-5, the complete variable domain reads SQTIHQWPATLVQPVGSPLSLECTVEGTSNPNLYWYRQAAGRGLQLLFYSVGIGQISSEVPQNLSASRPQDRQFILSSKKLLLSDSGFYLCASRQAQETQYFGPGTRLLVL.

The DNA for the CDR3 is TGCGCCAGCAGCCAAGATCGGGGGATTCCGGAAGGCTACACCTTC. Translating it yields CASSQDRGIPEGYTF. The J gene is TRBJ1-2, the V gene TRBV4-1; D possibly corresponds to TRBD1 (5 bases). The CDR3 is 15 residues long. Trimming took off 0 bases at V and 8 bases at J, with 16 bases between the two ends. CDR1 and CDR2 from the germline V gene are MGHRA and YSYEKL.

This clone was counted once. V and J are TRBV13 and TRBJ2-3; 8 bases are a match to TRBD2. V lost 4 bases and J lost 5; bases outside the gene matches: 5. This CDR3 comprises 14 residues. CDR1 is PRHDT and CDR2 is FYEKMQ in the germline V gene (reference sequence). CDR3 nucleotides: TGTGCCAGCAGCTCACTAGCGGTCGGAGATACGCAGTATTTT. Translated: CASSSLAVGDTQYF.

The chain combines TRBV2 with TRBJ2-5; TRBD2 aligns across 12 bases. The CDR3 is made up of 15 amino acids. In germline, CDR1 is SNHLY, CDR2 FYNNEI. With V trimmed by 6 bases and J by 3 bases, 5 bases remained unmatched. CDR3 residues: CASSERLAGEETQYF. CDR3 in DNA: TGTGCCAGCAGCGAAAGACTAGCGGGGGAAGAGACCCAGTACTTC.